This entry lists 25 T cell receptor beta chains sequenced from one sample in a study of T cell clonality in common variable immunodeficiency. Some clones are missing from TCRdb's copy, which holds only in-frame ones; the method was immunoSEQ multiplex PCR. The sample shows over 35,000 clones, none of them appearing just once. Sequenced input: peripheral blood mononuclear cells. The receptor source for this set is a person between 18 and 75 years old in good health.

This clone occurred a few times. The CDR3 is CASSERSYNSPLHF. The covered CDR3 bases are TGTGCCAGCAGTGAACGCTCCTATAATTCACCC. The rearrangement links TRBV2 to TRBJ1-6; no clear D. The CDR3 goes on 3 residues after the read ends, and that part is filled in from the germline J gene. The CDR3 has 14 residues. Germline assignment: CDR1 SNHLY and CDR2 FYNNEI. V gave up 2 bases and J gave up 0 bases, with 2 bases separating them.

About this clone itself: Given a much more abundant clone one base away, this may be a read error. The CDR3 goes on 3 residues after the read ends, and that part is filled in from the germline J gene. This chain uses TRBV19 with TRBJ2-4; D is possibly TRBD1 (7 bases). The CDR3 loop spans 13 amino acids. Per the germline V gene, CDR1 is LNHDA and CDR2 is SQIVND (reference sequence). The CDR3 sequence: CASSQGGQETQYF. The CDR3 bases that were read are TGTGCCAGTTCCCAGGGGGGCCAAGAGACT. The complete variable domain, with remaining parts taken from reference TRBV19 and TRBJ2-4, reads DGGITQSPKYLFRKEGQNVTLSCEQNLNHDAMYWYRQDPGQGLRLIYYSQIVNDFQKGDIAEGYSVSREKKESFPLTVTSAQKNPTAFYLCASSQGGQETQYFGAGTRLSVL.

In this sample, this clone turned up many times. Coverage ceases 3 residues before the CDR3 finishes, and the germline J gene fills in the end. The chain links TRBV28 to TRBJ2-7; D may be TRBD1 (6 bases). Germline lookup yields CDR1 MDHEN and CDR2 SYDVKM. V shed 3 bases and J shed 2 bases, with 17 bases lying between them. There are 16 residues in the CDR3. CDR3 amino acids: CASSLGWGRQTYEQYF. The sequenced part of the CDR3 DNA is TGTGCCAGCAGTTTGGGTTGGGGGCGGCAAACCTACGAG.

This clone was seen at least ten times. The read halts 3 residues ahead of the CDR3 end, with the missing end drawn from the germline J gene. This sequence joins TRBV30 and TRBJ1-4; a weak D match, TRBD1 (5 bases). This CDR3 comprises 11 residues. The germline V gene encodes CDR1 GTSNPN and CDR2 SVGIG (reference sequence). The CDR3 sequence is CAWSGAGLLFF. The CDR3 bases that were read are TGTGCCTGGAGTGGGGCAGGGTTA.

Ten or more counts support this clone. The read finishes 3 residues shy of the CDR3 end, and the germline J gene is used to complete it. The chain recombines TRBV29-1 with TRBJ2-1, with 14 bases aligning to TRBD2. The V and J ends lost 7 bases and 8 bases, in that order; junction bases with no gene match: 4. The germline gives CDR1 SQVTM, CDR2 ANQGSEA. This CDR3 spans 13 amino acids. The sequenced part of the CDR3 DNA is TGCAGCGCTGGGACTAGCGGGAGCTATGAG. It translates to CSAGTSGSYE. The CDR3 as a whole reads CSAGTSGSYEQFF.

This clone was seen repeatedly, ten times or more. The CDR3 goes on 3 residues after the read ends, and that part is filled in from the germline J gene. Distinct nucleotide sequences in the sample also encode this CDR3. The genes are TRBV7-2 and TRBJ1-3; D perhaps matches TRBD1 (6 bases). The CDR3 totals 15 residues. V lost 3 bases to trimming and J lost 1 base, with 10 bases between them. Germline V CDR1 and CDR2: SGHTA, FQGNSA. The covered CDR3 bases are TGTGCCAGCAGCTTGCAGACAGGTTCTGGAAACACC. Protein: CASSLQTGSGNT. The full CDR3 protein reads CASSLQTGSGNTIYF.

This clone was seen at least ten times. The observed sequence ends 3 residues before the CDR3 terminus, with the missing tail filled in from the germline J gene. V gene TRBV6-4 combines with J gene TRBJ2-3; 12 bases line up with TRBD2. With V trimmed by 8 bases and J by 4 bases, 7 bases remained unmatched. CDR1 and CDR2 from the germline V gene are MRHNA and SNTAGT. The CDR3 extends over 15 amino acids. CDR3 sequence reads: CASLKTSGSADTQYF. The CDR3 DNA, read in part, is TGTGCCAGCCTAAAGACTAGCGGGAGCGCAGATACG.

In its sample, this clone was seen many times. The sequence runs out 3 residues before the end of the CDR3; the remainder is reconstructed from the germline J gene. This chain connects TRBV7-9 to TRBJ2-7; D may be TRBD2 (7 bases). The CDR3 sequence is 13 residues long. Germline CDR1 and CDR2: SEHNR and FQNEAQ (reference sequence). Trimming removed 3 bases from V and 5 bases from J, with 11 bases in between. The sequenced CDR3 bases are TGTGCCAGCAGCTTGGGGGGGCAGGACGAG. Protein product: CASSLGGQDE. The CDR3 as a whole reads CASSLGGQDEQYF.

This clone showed up many times. The DNA ends 3 residues before the CDR3 does, and the rest of the CDR3 is filled in from the germline J gene. The chain links TRBV20-1 to TRBJ2-5, with TRBD2 matching over 8 bases. V trimming: 6 bases; J trimming: 0 bases; junction bases outside the gene matches: 9. Per germline, CDR1 DFQATT and CDR2 SNEGSKA (reference sequence). The CDR3 runs 15 residues. The CDR3 loop is CSAREPSGYQETQYF. Partial CDR3 DNA: TGCAGTGCGAGGGAGCCTAGCGGGTACCAAGAGACC.

This clone was counted at least ten times. The read finishes 3 residues shy of the CDR3 end, and the germline J gene is used to complete it. The chain couples TRBV5-1 to TRBJ2-3, with a tentative D call TRBD2 (6 bases). The CDR3 has 17 amino acids. V lost 4 bases and J 0 bases, leaving 18 bases between the germline ends. Germline V CDR1 and CDR2: SGHRS, YFSETQ. The CDR3 DNA, read in part, is TGCGCCAGCAGCCTAATCTCTACCGGGACTAGCACAGATACG. Translation gives CASSLISTGTSTDT. The entire CDR3 reads CASSLISTGTSTDTQYF. The variable domain in full, completed from reference TRBV5-1 and TRBJ2-3, reads KAGVTQTPRYLIKTRGQQVTLSCSPISGHRSVSWYQQTPGQGLQFLFEYFSETQRNKGNFPGRFSGRQFSNSRSEMNVSTLELGDSALYLCASSLISTGTSTDTQYFGPGTRLTVL.

On this clone itself: The DNA ends 3 residues before the CDR3 does, and the rest of the CDR3 is filled in from the germline J gene. The V call is TRBV10-2, the J call TRBJ2-2; D perhaps matches TRBD2 (6 bases). This CDR3 contains 16 residues. Germline-derived CDR1 and CDR2 are WSHSY and SAAADI. V dropped 0 bases and J dropped 6 bases, with 14 bases sitting between them. The sequenced CDR3 bases are TGCGCCAGCAGTGAGTCAGGGACTCTCGTCCCCGGGGAG. It translates to CASSESGTLVPGE. The whole CDR3 protein reads CASSESGTLVPGELFF.

Sample share makes this clone large. The read finishes 3 residues shy of the CDR3 end, and the germline J gene is used to complete it. The chain has TRBV5-1 and TRBJ2-7; 12 nucleotides align to TRBD2. Per germline, CDR1 SGHRS and CDR2 YFSETQ. V lost 4 bases, J lost 4 bases, and 6 bases stayed unmatched. The CDR3 extends over 15 amino acids. CDR3 loop: CASSPDLAGGYEQYF. The sequenced part of the CDR3 DNA is TGCGCCAGCAGCCCCGACCTAGCGGGAGGGTACGAG.

This clone showed up many times. The read ends 3 residues before the CDR3 terminus; that terminus is restored from the germline J gene. The chain couples TRBV28 to TRBJ1-3; no clear D gene. Looked up from germline, CDR1 is MDHEN and CDR2 is SYDVKM. The germline V and J ends were trimmed by 10 bases and 0 bases, with 4 bases remaining between them. The CDR3 covers 11 residues. The CDR3: CATNSGNTIYF. CDR3 DNA (partial): TGTGCCACAAACTCTGGAAACACC. Drawing the rest from reference TRBV28 and TRBJ1-3, the complete variable domain is DVKVTQSSRYLVKRTGEKVFLECVQDMDHENMFWYRQDPGLGLRLIYFSYDVKMKEKGDIPEGYSVSREKKERFSLILESASTNQTSMYLCATNSGNTIYFGEGSWLTVV.

This clone was picked up many times. The CDR3 is cut off 3 residues early in the read; its end comes from the germline J gene. The chain is built from TRBV15 and TRBJ2-7; maybe TRBD2 (5 bases). The V gene's germline CDR1 is LNHNV and CDR2 YYDKDF (reference sequence). This CDR3 spans 14 amino acids. Deletions cut 0 bases from V and 6 bases from J, with 12 bases between. The part of the CDR3 DNA that was read is TGTGCCACCAGCAGAGATTCTGAGGGCGCCGAG. Translated: CATSRDSEGAE. The full CDR3 protein is CATSRDSEGAEQYF.

In its sample, this clone was seen many times. A much bigger clone sits one base away, suggesting this may be a read error. The read ends 3 residues before the CDR3 terminus; that terminus is restored from the germline J gene. Other DNA variants within this sample encode the same CDR3. The chain uses TRBV20-1 and TRBJ2-4, with D unclear. Between the trimmed V and J ends, which lost 6 bases and 7 bases, there was a span of 10 bases. From germline, CDR1 is DFQATT and CDR2 SNEGSKA (reference sequence). This CDR3 comprises 11 residues. The CDR3 sequence: CSARPQNIQYF. The CDR3 DNA, read in part, is TGCAGTGCCAGGCCTCAGAACATT.

This clone was counted ten times or more. The read finishes 3 residues shy of the CDR3 end, and the germline J gene is used to complete it. The V gene is TRBV18, the J gene TRBJ2-2, with 11 bases lining up with TRBD2. Germline V gene data show CDR1 as KGHSH and CDR2 as LQKENI. There are 15 residues in the CDR3. The V segment lost 3 bases and the J segment 6 bases; nucleotides outside the gene matches: 3. The covered CDR3 bases are TGTGCCAGCTCACCGCTAGCGGGAGGTGCCGGGGAG. As protein: CASSPLAGGAGE. The complete CDR3 protein is CASSPLAGGAGELFF.

There are many counts of this clone. The read comes to an end 3 residues before the CDR3 does, leaving the germline J gene to fill in the end. The V and J genes are TRBV6-1 and TRBJ2-3; 10 bases map to TRBD1. Germline-derived CDR1 and CDR2 are MNHNS and SASEGT. The ends lost 4 bases at V and 6 bases at J; junction bases unmatched: 4. The CDR3 is made up of 14 amino acids. CDR3 residues: CASSGGQGGDTQYF. The covered CDR3 bases are TGTGCCAGCAGTGGCGGACAGGGGGGGGATACG.

Points on this clone: The read stops 3 residues short of the end of the CDR3; the missing end is completed from the germline J gene. The rearrangement joins TRBV18 to TRBJ2-4, with 7 nucleotides matching TRBD1. The CDR3 totals 12 residues. Germline V lookup: CDR1 KGHSH, CDR2 LQKENI. Here the CDR3 reads CASSGQGDGQYF. CDR3 bases read: TGTGCCAGCTCCGGCCAGGGGGATGGT.

Notes on this clone: The DNA ends 3 residues before the CDR3 does, and the rest of the CDR3 is filled in from the germline J gene. The rearrangement joins TRBV18 to TRBJ1-2; perhaps TRBD1 as D (6 bases). The germline V gene has CDR1 KGHSH and CDR2 LQKENI. This CDR3 is built from 14 residues. Incomplete CDR3 DNA: TGTGCCAGCTCCCAAGGCAGGGGCGTCGTCGAC. Amino acid sequence: CASSQGRGVVD. The full CDR3 protein reads CASSQGRGVVDYTF.

The table lists this clone with many counts. The CDR3 goes on 3 residues after the read ends, and that part is filled in from the germline J gene. The chain recombines TRBV2 with TRBJ1-1; possibly TRBD1 for D (5 bases). Trimming took off 3 bases at V and 1 base at J, with 9 bases between the two ends. The CDR3 has 14 amino acids. Looked up from germline, CDR1 is SNHLY and CDR2 is FYNNEI. The CDR3 DNA, read in part, is TGTGCCAGCAGTGACACAGGCGGGAACACTGAA. Translated, it gives CASSDTGGNTE. The full CDR3 is CASSDTGGNTEAFF.

This clone has a count of ten or more. The CDR3 bases that were read are TGTGCCAGCAGACCCCAGGGGAGTGAA. Its translation is CASRPQGSE. The CDR3 in full is CASRPQGSEAFF. The V and J genes are TRBV7-8 and TRBJ1-1; possibly TRBD1 for D (6 bases). With the read ending 3 residues before the CDR3 end, the germline J gene is used to fill in that end. CDR3 size: 12 residues. Germline-derived CDR1 and CDR2 are SGHVS and FQNEAQ. V lost 6 bases and J lost 7, with 12 bases in between.

There are many counts of this clone. The read gets to within 3 residues of the CDR3 end, and the germline J gene fills in the rest. The chain is built from TRBV6-1 and TRBJ2-7, with TRBD1 matching 9 bases. Germline assignment: CDR1 MNHNS and CDR2 SASEGT. With 0 bases clipped from V and 6 bases from J, the junction kept 3 bases outside the gene matches. The CDR3 length is 14 residues. Partial CDR3 DNA: TGTGCCAGCAGTGAAGCGGGACAGGGTGGCGAG. This sequence encodes CASSEAGQGGE. The entire CDR3 is CASSEAGQGGEQYF.

Many counts were recorded for this clone. The observed sequence ends 3 residues before the CDR3 terminus, with the missing tail filled in from the germline J gene. The chain recombines TRBV28 with TRBJ2-2; 11 bases are shared with TRBD2. The germline V gene has CDR1 MDHEN and CDR2 SYDVKM. V lost 10 bases to trimming and J lost 4 bases; unmatched junction nucleotides: 14. The CDR3 totals 17 residues. Here the CDR3 reads CATLEASGRWVTGELFF. The DNA read from the CDR3 is TGTGCCACCCTGGAGGCTAGCGGGAGGTGGGTCACCGGGGAG.

This clone was observed many times. The CDR3 end lies 3 residues beyond the end of the read and is filled in from the germline J gene. J is TRBJ2-3 and V is TRBV6-1; TRBD1 aligns across 9 bases. The V and J ends lost 0 bases and 2 bases, in that order; junction bases with no gene match: 6. Germline values: CDR1 MNHNS, CDR2 SASEGT. The CDR3 is 17 amino acids. The CDR3 sequence: CASSEALDRGATDTQYF. The CDR3 bases that were read are TGTGCCAGCAGTGAAGCGTTGGACAGGGGAGCCACAGATACG.

This clone has ten or more counts. The read is 3 residues too short to cover the CDR3 end, so that end is filled in from the germline J gene. This rearrangement joins TRBV29-1 to TRBJ1-2, with D possibly being TRBD1 (6 bases). The CDR3 runs 12 residues. CDR1 is SQVTM, CDR2 ANQGSEA, per germline. V was clipped by 7 bases and J by 7 bases, with 16 bases between them. The sequenced CDR3 bases are TGCAGCGCTAGAGGACAGATGAGTGGC. It codes for CSARGQMSG. The entire CDR3 reads CSARGQMSGYTF.